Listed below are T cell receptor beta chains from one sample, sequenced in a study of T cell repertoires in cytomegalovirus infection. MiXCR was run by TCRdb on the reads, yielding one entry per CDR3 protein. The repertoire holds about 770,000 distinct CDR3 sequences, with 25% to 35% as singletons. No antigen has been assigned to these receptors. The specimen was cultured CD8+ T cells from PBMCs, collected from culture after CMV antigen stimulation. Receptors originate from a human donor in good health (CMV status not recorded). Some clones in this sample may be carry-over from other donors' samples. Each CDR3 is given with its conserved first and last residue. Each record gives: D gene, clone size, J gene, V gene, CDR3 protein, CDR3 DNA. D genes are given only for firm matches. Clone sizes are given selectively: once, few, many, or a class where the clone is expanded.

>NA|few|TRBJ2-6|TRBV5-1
CASSLGGAHSGANVLTF
TGCGCCAGCAGCTTGGGGGGGGCCCACTCTGGGGCCAACGTCCTGACTTTC
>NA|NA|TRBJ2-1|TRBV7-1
CASSPKGGGPYNEQFF
TGTGCCAGCAGCCCGAAGGGGGGGGGCCCCTACAATGAGCAGTTCTTC
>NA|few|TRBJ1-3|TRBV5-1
CASSLKGLTSGNTIYF
TGCGCCAGCAGCTTGAAGGGGCTAACTTCTGGAAACACCATATATTTT
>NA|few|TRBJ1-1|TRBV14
CASSRWDPNTEAFF
TGTGCCAGCAGCCGTTGGGACCCGAACACTGAAGCTTTCTTT
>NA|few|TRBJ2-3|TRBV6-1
CASKNYIVGTDTQYF
TGTGCCAGCAAAAACTATATAGTTGGGACAGATACGCAGTATTTT
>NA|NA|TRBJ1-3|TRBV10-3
CAISESQGRGSSSGNTIYF
TGTGCCATCAGTGAGTCCCAGGGTCGGGGGTCGAGCTCTGGAAACACCATATATTTT
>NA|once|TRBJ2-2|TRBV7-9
CASSRSDFLGAGELFF
TGTGCCAGCAGCCGATCGGACTTTTTGGGAGCCGGGGAGCTGTTTTTT
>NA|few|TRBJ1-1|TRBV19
CASSNGGAPEGTEAFF
TGTGCCAGTAGTAATGGAGGGGCCCCCGAGGGCACTGAAGCTTTCTTT
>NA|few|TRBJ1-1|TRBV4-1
CASSQVVRGNTEAFF
TGCGCCAGCAGCCAAGTAGTCAGGGGGAACACTGAAGCTTTCTTT
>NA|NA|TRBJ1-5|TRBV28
CASTMDLTYQPQHF
TGTGCCAGCACCATGGACCTAACTTATCAGCCCCAGCATTTT
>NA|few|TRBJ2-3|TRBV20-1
CSAFLGSTDTQYF
TGCAGTGCCTTCCTAGGGAGCACAGATACGCAGTATTTT
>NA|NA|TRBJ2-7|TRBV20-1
CSARRVGWRGSYEQYF
TGCAGTGCTAGACGCGTCGGTTGGCGGGGATCCTACGAGCAGTACTTC
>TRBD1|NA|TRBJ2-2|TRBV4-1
CASSTRTGGRVAGELFF
TGCGCCAGCAGCACCCGGACAGGGGGTAGGGTCGCCGGGGAGCTGTTTTTT
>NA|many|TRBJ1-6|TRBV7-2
CASSLGRVSPLHF
TGTGCCAGCAGCTTAGGGCGTGTTTCACCCCTCCACTTT
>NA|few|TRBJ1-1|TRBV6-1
CASSEGEGNTEAFF
TGTGCCAGCAGTGAGGGGGAGGGAAACACTGAAGCTTTCTTT
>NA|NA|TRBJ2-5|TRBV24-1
CATSDLAGTDQETQYF
TGTGCCACCAGTGATTTGGCCGGGACCGACCAAGAGACCCAGTACTTC
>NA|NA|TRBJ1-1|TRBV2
CASSERRGTEAFF
TGTGCCAGCAGTGAAAGGAGGGGCACTGAAGCTTTCTTT
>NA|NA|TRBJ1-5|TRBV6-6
CASSLSNRPQHF
TGTGCCAGCAGTCTCTCTAATCGGCCCCAGCATTTT
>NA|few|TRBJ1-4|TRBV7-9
CASSLPDQEKLFF
TGTGCCAGCAGCCTACCCGATCAAGAAAAACTGTTTTTT
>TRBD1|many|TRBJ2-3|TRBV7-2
CASSLARDRDYTQYF
TGTGCCAGCAGCTTAGCGCGAGACAGGGATTATACGCAGTATTTT
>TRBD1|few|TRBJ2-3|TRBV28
CASSKQTGTDTQYF
TGTGCCAGCAGTAAGCAGACAGGGACAGATACGCAGTATTTT